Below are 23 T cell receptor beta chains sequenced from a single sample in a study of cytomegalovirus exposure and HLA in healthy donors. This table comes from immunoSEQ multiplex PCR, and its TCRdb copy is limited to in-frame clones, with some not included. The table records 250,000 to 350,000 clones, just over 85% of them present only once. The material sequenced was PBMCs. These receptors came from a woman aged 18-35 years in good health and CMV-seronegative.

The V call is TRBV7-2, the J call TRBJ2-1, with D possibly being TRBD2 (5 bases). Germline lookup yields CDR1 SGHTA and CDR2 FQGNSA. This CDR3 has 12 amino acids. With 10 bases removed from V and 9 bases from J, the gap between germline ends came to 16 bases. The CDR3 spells CATLGLVGEQFF. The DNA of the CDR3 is TGTGCCACTTTAGGACTCGTAGGTGAGCAGTTCTTC.

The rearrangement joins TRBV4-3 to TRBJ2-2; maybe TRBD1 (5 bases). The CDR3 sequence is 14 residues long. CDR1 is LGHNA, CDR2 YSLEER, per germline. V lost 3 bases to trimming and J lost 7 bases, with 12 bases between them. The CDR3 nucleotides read TGCGCCAGCAGCCAGGTGGTAGGGGACGGGGAGCTGTTTTTT. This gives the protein CASSQVVGDGELFF.

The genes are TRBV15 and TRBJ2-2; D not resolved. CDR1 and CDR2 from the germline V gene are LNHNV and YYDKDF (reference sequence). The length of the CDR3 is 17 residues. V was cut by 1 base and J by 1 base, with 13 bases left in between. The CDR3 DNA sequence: TGTGCCACCAGCAGAGTGGCCTTCCGTGTGAACACCGGGGAGCTGTTTTTT. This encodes CATSRVAFRVNTGELFF.

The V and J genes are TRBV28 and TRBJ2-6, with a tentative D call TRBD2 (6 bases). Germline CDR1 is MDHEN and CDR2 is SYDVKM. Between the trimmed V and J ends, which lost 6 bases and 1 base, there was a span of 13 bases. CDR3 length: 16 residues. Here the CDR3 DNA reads TGTGCCAGCAGCTATGGGGGGTTTTCTGGGGCCAACGTCCTGACTTTC. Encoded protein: CASSYGGFSGANVLTF.

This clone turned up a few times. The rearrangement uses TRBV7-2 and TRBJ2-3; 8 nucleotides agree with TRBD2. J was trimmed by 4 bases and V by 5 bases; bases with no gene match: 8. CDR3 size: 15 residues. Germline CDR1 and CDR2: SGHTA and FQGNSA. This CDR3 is CASSPSGGMADTQYF. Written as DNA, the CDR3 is TGTGCCAGCAGCCCCAGCGGGGGCATGGCAGATACGCAGTATTTT. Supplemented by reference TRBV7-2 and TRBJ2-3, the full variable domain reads GAGVSQSPSNKVTEKGKDVELRCDPISGHTALYWYRQSLGQGLEFLIYFQGNSAPDKSGLPSDRFSAERTGGSVSTLTIQRTQQEDSAVYLCASSPSGGMADTQYFGPGTRLTVL.

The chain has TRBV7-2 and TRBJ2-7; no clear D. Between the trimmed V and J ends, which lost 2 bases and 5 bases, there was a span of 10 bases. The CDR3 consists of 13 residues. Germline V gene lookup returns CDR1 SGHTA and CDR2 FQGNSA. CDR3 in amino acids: CASSLTVNNEQYF. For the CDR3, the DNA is TGTGCCAGCAGCTTAACAGTAAATAACGAGCAGTACTTC.

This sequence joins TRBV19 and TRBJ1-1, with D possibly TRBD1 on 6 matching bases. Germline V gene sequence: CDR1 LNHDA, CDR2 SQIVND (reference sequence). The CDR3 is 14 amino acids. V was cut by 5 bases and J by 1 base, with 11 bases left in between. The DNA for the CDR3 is TGTGCCAGTAGTTTGGGACACTCGAACACTGAAGCTTTCTTT. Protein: CASSLGHSNTEAFF.

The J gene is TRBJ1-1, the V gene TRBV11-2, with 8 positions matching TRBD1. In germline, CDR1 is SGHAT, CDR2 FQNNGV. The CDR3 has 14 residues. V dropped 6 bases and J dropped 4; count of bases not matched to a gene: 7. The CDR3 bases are TGTGCCAGCAGGCACCGACAGGGGACCACTGAAGCTTTCTTT. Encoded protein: CASRHRQGTTEAFF.

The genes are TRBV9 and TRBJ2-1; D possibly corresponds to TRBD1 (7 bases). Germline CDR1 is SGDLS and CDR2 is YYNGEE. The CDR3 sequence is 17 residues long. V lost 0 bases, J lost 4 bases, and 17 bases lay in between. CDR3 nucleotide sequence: TGTGCCAGCAGCGTAGGAGGTGGAGGGGGCCTATACAATGAGCAGTTCTTC. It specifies CASSVGGGGGLYNEQFF.

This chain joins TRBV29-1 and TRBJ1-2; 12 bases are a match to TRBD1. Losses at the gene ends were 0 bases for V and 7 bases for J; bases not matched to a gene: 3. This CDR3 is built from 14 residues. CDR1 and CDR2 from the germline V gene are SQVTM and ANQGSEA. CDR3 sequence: CSVEDGTGGGGYTF. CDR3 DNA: TGCAGCGTTGAAGATGGGACAGGGGGCGGTGGCTACACCTTC. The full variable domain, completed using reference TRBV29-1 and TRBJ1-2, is SAVISQKPSRDICQRGTSLTIQCQVDSQVTMMFWYRQQPGQSLTLIATANQGSEATYESGFVIDKFPISRPNLTFSTLTVSNMSPEDSSIYLCSVEDGTGGGGYTFGSGTRLTVV.

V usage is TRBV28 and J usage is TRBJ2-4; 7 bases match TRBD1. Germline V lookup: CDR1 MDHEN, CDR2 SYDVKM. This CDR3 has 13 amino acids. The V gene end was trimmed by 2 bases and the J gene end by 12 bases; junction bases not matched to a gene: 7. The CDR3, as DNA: TGTGCCAGCAGTTTAGGCATCTCAGGGGGTCAGTACTTC. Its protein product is CASSLGISGGQYF.

The CDR3 DNA sequence: TGTGCCAGCAGTCTAGGGACAGGGGGCGTATTAAAACTGTTTTTT. Translation gives CASSLGTGGVLKLFF. V and J are TRBV6-5 and TRBJ1-4, with 12 positions matching TRBD1. The CDR3 is made up of 15 amino acids. Trimming at V came to 5 bases and at J to 10 bases, leaving 8 bases not matched to a gene. Germline V gene data show CDR1 as MNHEY and CDR2 as SVGAGI.

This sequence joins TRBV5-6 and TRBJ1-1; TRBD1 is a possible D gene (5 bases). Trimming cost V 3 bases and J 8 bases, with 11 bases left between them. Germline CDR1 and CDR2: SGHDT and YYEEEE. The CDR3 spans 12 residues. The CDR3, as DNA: TGTGCCAGCAGCTCCGGTGCAGGGGAAGCTTTCTTT. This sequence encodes CASSSGAGEAFF.

Written as DNA, the CDR3 is TGTGCCAGCATCAAGTGGACAGGATTTTACAATGAGCAGTTCTTC. This translates into CASIKWTGFYNEQFF. The chain recombines TRBV28 with TRBJ2-1; 7 bases align to TRBD1. Trimming cost V 7 bases and J 4 bases; bases outside gene matches: 10. CDR3 length equals 15 residues. Germline V gene lookup returns CDR1 MDHEN and CDR2 SYDVKM.

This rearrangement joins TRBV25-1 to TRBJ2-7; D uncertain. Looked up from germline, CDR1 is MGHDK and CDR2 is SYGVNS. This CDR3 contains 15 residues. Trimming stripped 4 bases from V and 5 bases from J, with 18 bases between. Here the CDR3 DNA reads TGTGCCAGCAGTGCCGACTTCCACCACCTTGACGAGCAGTACTTC. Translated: CASSADFHHLDEQYF.

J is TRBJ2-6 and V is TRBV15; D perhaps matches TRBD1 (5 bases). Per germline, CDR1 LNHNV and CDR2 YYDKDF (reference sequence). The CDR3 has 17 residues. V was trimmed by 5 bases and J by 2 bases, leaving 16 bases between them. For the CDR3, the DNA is TGTGCCACCAGCGGGCTCAGGGAAGTACCTGGGGCCAACGTCCTGACTTTC. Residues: CATSGLREVPGANVLTF.

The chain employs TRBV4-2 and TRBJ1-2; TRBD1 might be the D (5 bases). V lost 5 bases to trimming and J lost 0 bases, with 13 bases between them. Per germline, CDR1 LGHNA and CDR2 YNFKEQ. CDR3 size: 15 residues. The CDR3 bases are TGTGCCAGCAGCAGTTGGACAACTTCTAACTATGGCTACACCTTC. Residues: CASSSWTTSNYGYTF.

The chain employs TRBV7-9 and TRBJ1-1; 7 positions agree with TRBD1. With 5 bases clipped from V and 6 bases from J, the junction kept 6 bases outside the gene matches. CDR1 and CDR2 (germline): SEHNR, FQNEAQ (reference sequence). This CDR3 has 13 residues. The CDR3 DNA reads TGTGCCAGCAGCCCACGACAGGGAGCTGAAGCTTTCTTT. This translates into CASSPRQGAEAFF.

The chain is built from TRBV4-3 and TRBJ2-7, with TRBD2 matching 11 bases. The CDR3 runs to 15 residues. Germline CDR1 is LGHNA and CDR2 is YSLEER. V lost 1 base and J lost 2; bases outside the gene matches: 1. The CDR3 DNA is TGCGCCAGCAGCCAAGGACTAGCGGGGCCCTACGAGCAGTACTTC. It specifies CASSQGLAGPYEQYF.

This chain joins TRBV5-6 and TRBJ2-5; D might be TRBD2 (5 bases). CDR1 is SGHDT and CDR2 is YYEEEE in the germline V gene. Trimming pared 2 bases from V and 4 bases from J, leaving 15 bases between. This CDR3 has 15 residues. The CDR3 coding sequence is TGTGCCAGCAGCTTAGAAGAATGGGGAGTAGAGACCCAGTACTTC. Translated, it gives CASSLEEWGVETQYF.

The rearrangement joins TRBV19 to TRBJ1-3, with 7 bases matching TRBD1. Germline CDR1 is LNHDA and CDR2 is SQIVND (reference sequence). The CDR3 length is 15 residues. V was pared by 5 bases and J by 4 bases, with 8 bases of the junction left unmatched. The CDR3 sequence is CASSPRDSGGNTIYF. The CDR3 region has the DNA TGTGCCAGTAGTCCCCGGGACAGCGGCGGAAACACCATATATTTT.

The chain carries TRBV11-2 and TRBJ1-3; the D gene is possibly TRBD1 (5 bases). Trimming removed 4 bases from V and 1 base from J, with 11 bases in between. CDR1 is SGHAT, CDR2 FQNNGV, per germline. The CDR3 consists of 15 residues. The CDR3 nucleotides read TGTGCCAGCAGCTCCCCTCGGGGGTCTGGAAACACCATATATTTT. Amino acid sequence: CASSSPRGSGNTIYF.

CDR3 in DNA: TGTGCCAGCAGCGTACAGGGGGCAGATGAGACCCAGTACTTC. Amino acid sequence: CASSVQGADETQYF. This chain links TRBV9 with TRBJ2-5, with 8 bases that match TRBD1. Germline V gene sequence: CDR1 SGDLS, CDR2 YYNGEE. The J segment lost 5 bases and the V segment lost 1 base, leaving 4 bases of the junction unmatched. The CDR3 consists of 14 residues.